One sample yielded the 8 T cell receptor beta chains listed below, sequenced in a study of cytomegalovirus exposure and HLA in healthy donors. 13 Jbeta primers and 60 Vbeta primers were used for the PCR. Clones were read by immunoSEQ multiplex PCR, and TCRdb kept only the in-frame ones, dropping some. The table lists approximately 200,000 clones. The source material was PBMCs. These receptors all come from a boy under 18 in good health and CMV-seronegative.

This chain connects TRBV27 to TRBJ2-7; D ambiguous. V lost 3 bases, J lost 5 bases, and 8 bases lay in between. Germline loops: CDR1 MNHEY, CDR2 SMNVEV (reference sequence). The CDR3 sequence is 12 residues long. As DNA, the CDR3 is TGTGCCAGCAGTTTGACTGGAAACGAGCAGTACTTC. Translated, it gives CASSLTGNEQYF.

V usage is TRBV15 and J usage is TRBJ2-3; 7 nucleotides match TRBD2. V trimming: 6 bases; J trimming: 4 bases; junction bases outside the gene matches: 4. The germline V gene encodes CDR1 LNHNV and CDR2 YYDKDF (reference sequence). The CDR3 has 13 residues. CDR3 sequence reads: CATSVGRADTQYF. The CDR3, as DNA: TGTGCCACCAGTGTAGGGAGGGCAGATACGCAGTATTTT.

V gene TRBV6-4 combines with J gene TRBJ1-3; a weak D match, TRBD1 (5 bases). The CDR3 is 16 residues long. The V and J ends lost 6 bases and 4 bases respectively, with 19 bases between them. Germline V CDR1 and CDR2: MRHNA, SNTAGT. The CDR3 region has the DNA TGTGCCAGCAGCCAGAAAACAGAAGGGGTAGGAAACACCATATATTTT. It codes for CASSQKTEGVGNTIYF.

This chain links TRBV7-6 with TRBJ2-5; D ambiguous. The CDR3 has 16 residues. The germline V gene encodes CDR1 SGHVS and CDR2 FNYEAQ. The germline V and J ends were trimmed by 1 base and 2 bases, with 14 bases remaining between them. This chain's CDR3 is CASSLGGSAQQETQYF. CDR3 nucleotides: TGTGCCAGCAGCTTAGGAGGATCCGCGCAGCAAGAGACCCAGTACTTC.

The chain couples TRBV4-2 to TRBJ1-4; D unresolved. Germline V CDR1 and CDR2: LGHNA, YNFKEQ. Trimming cost V 0 bases and J 5 bases, with 16 bases left between them. The CDR3 is 17 residues long. The CDR3: CASSQEPPGSDNEKLFF. DNA for the CDR3: TGTGCCAGCAGCCAAGAACCCCCCGGGTCCGACAATGAAAAACTGTTTTTT.

The chain joins TRBV6-1 to TRBJ2-3; tentatively, D is TRBD2 (6 bases). CDR3 length equals 12 residues. Germline V gene lookup returns CDR1 MNHNS and CDR2 SASEGT. The V end was cut by 8 bases, the J end by 2 bases, with 8 bases between. The CDR3 sequence: CASRGITDTQYF. CDR3 sequence (DNA): TGTGCCAGCCGGGGGATCACAGATACGCAGTATTTT.

The rearrangement joins TRBV5-1 to TRBJ2-1; 8 nucleotides match TRBD2. Germline CDR1 SGHRS, CDR2 YFSETQ. The CDR3 loop spans 12 amino acids. V was pared by 9 bases and J by 8 bases, with 7 bases of the junction left unmatched. CDR3 in amino acids: CATGGEQDEQFF. As DNA, the CDR3 is TGCGCCACGGGGGGGGAGCAGGATGAGCAGTTCTTC.

The CDR3 spells CASSHPRGSYEQYF. CDR3 DNA: TGTGCCAGCAGCCACCCCCGGGGCTCCTACGAGCAGTACTTC. The chain recombines TRBV7-8 with TRBJ2-7; weak D call: TRBD2 (5 bases). V lost 5 bases to trimming and J lost 0 bases, with 11 bases between them. Germline loops: CDR1 SGHVS, CDR2 FQNEAQ. The CDR3 has 14 amino acids.